Following are 30 T cell receptor beta chains from one sample sequenced in a study of CD8 T cells in Susac syndrome. Reverse transcription of about 0.45 to 1 ug RNA was carried out with random hexamers. A single record per CDR3 protein comes from TCRdb applying MiXCR to the immunoSEQ multiplex PCR reads. Seen here are about 190,000 distinct CDR3 sequences, nearly 97% observed once, and the top ten hold approximately 0.1%. Sequenced input: CD4+ T cells from PBMCs. The receptors derive from a human donor with Susac syndrome.

The chain combines TRBV5-5 with TRBJ2-1, with D tentatively TRBD1 (5 bases). The CDR3 runs 14 residues. The V end was cut by 4 bases, the J end by 4 bases, with 12 bases between. Germline-derived CDR1 and CDR2 are SGHKS and YYEKEE (reference sequence). The CDR3 nucleotides are TGTGCCAGCAGCCCCGGACACTTATACAATGAGCAGTTCTTC. It translates to CASSPGHLYNEQFF. The complete variable domain, with remaining parts taken from reference TRBV5-5 and TRBJ2-1, reads DAGVTQSPTHLIKTRGQQVTLRCSPISGHKSVSWYQQVLGQGPQFIFQYYEKEERGRGNFPDRFSARQFPNYSSELNVNALLLGDSALYLCASSPGHLYNEQFFGPGTRLTVL.

The chain combines TRBV19 with TRBJ2-1; D assignment may be TRBD1 or TRBD2 (5 bases each). The V end lost 3 bases, the J end lost 2 bases, and 14 bases lay between the germline ends. The CDR3 covers 16 residues. Germline assignment: CDR1 LNHDA and CDR2 SQIVND (reference sequence). CDR3 DNA: TGTGCCAGTAGTATGTCCTCAGGGACGACCTACAATGAGCAGTTCTTC. It specifies CASSMSSGTTYNEQFF.

This chain joins TRBV27 and TRBJ2-7; TRBD2 matches at 8 bases. Germline V gives CDR1 MNHEY, CDR2 SMNVEV (reference sequence). The V and J ends lost 6 bases and 2 bases, in that order; junction bases with no gene match: 6. The CDR3 is made up of 14 amino acids. The CDR3 DNA reads TGTGCCAGCAGCCTTCGGGGGGGCCCCTACGAGCAGTACTTC. Translated: CASSLRGGPYEQYF.

This chain connects TRBV9 to TRBJ1-6; D call uncertain. Germline values: CDR1 SGDLS, CDR2 YYNGEE. The V end lost 0 bases, the J end lost 7 bases, and 11 bases lay between the germline ends. The CDR3 length is 15 residues. CDR3 DNA sequence: TGTGCCAGCAGCGTAGTCGGCAGGCTAAATTCACCCCTCCACTTT. Its protein product is CASSVVGRLNSPLHF. The complete variable domain, with remaining parts taken from reference TRBV9 and TRBJ1-6, reads DSGVTQTPKHLITATGQRVTLRCSPRSGDLSVYWYQQSLDQGLQFLIQYYNGEERAKGNILERFSAQQFPDLHSELNLSSLELGDSALYFCASSVVGRLNSPLHFGNGTRLTVT.

The rearrangement joins TRBV7-9 to TRBJ2-5, with D perhaps assigned TRBD1 or TRBD2 (6 bases each). V was cut by 5 bases and J by 4 bases, with 20 bases left in between. Germline-derived CDR1 and CDR2 are SEHNR and FQNEAQ (reference sequence). The CDR3 has 16 amino acids. CDR3 nucleotide sequence: TGTGCCAGCAGCCCACCCGGGGGACAAAGAATAGAGACCCAGTACTTC. It encodes CASSPPGGQRIETQYF.

The genes are TRBV12-3 or TRBV12-4 and TRBJ1-6; 9 bases agree with TRBD1. V gave up 8 bases and J gave up 9 bases; unmatched junction bases: 11. The CDR3 contains 15 residues. The CDR3 reads CASGHAGTGFSPLHF. The DNA for the CDR3 is TGTGCCAGCGGCCACGCCGGGACAGGGTTTTCACCCCTCCACTTT.

The chain recombines TRBV7-2 with TRBJ2-3; the D gene is possibly TRBD2 (5 bases). Germline V gives CDR1 SGHTA, CDR2 FQGNSA. The CDR3 has 15 residues. V was trimmed by 5 bases and J by 8 bases, leaving 20 bases between them. The CDR3 sequence is CASSPHVGAVVTQYF. CDR3 nucleotide sequence: TGTGCCAGCAGCCCTCACGTAGGAGCGGTGGTTACGCAGTATTTT.

This rearrangement joins TRBV15 to TRBJ2-1; 8 bases match TRBD1. The germline V gene has CDR1 LNHNV and CDR2 YYDKDF (reference sequence). The ends lost 9 bases at V and 6 bases at J; junction bases unmatched: 13. There are 15 residues in the CDR3. Written as DNA, the CDR3 is TGTGCCACGGGCTTGAGGACAGGGCAGAGCAATGAGCAGTTCTTC. Encoded protein: CATGLRTGQSNEQFF. Full variable domain (missing parts from reference TRBV15 and TRBJ2-1): DAMVIQNPRYQVTQFGKPVTLSCSQTLNHNVMYWYQQKSSQAPKLLFHYYDKDFNNEADTPDNFQSRRPNTSFCFLDIRSPGLGDTAMYLCATGLRTGQSNEQFFGPGTRLTVL.

V gene TRBV6-6 combines with J gene TRBJ1-4; a possible D gene is TRBD1 (6 bases). Trimming shortened V by 6 bases and J by 9 bases, and 20 bases separated the two germline ends. This CDR3 has 15 residues. Germline values: CDR1 MNHNY, CDR2 SVGAGI (reference sequence). CDR3 sequence: CASSQLGTSGKKLFF. CDR3 nucleotides: TGTGCCAGCAGCCAACTGGGGACATCAGGAAAAAAACTGTTTTTT.

J is TRBJ2-7 and V is TRBV20-1, with unresolved D. CDR1 DFQATT and CDR2 SNEGSKA come from the germline V gene (reference sequence). Trimming cost V 1 base and J 2 bases, with 12 bases left between them. CDR3 length equals 14 residues. CDR3 residues: CSARVRTGTYEQYF. In DNA, the CDR3 is TGCAGTGCTAGAGTCCGGACCGGTACCTACGAGCAGTACTTC.

The V gene is TRBV5-1, the J gene TRBJ2-3; TRBD2 matches 8 bases. Trimming took 4 bases from V and 1 from J; bases not matched to a gene: 11. CDR3 length: 17 amino acids. Per the germline V gene, CDR1 is SGHRS and CDR2 is YFSETQ. This CDR3 is CASSIQPAGGGTDTQYF. The CDR3 DNA reads as TGCGCCAGCAGCATCCAACCCGCGGGGGGAGGCACAGATACGCAGTATTTT.

J is TRBJ1-2 and V is TRBV20-1; 10 positions agree with TRBD1. The CDR3 runs 12 residues. With V trimmed by 6 bases and J by 7 bases, 5 bases remained unmatched. From germline, CDR1 is DFQATT and CDR2 SNEGSKA (reference sequence). CDR3 region: CSAKTGGIGYTF. In DNA form, the CDR3 reads TGCAGTGCAAAGACAGGGGGCATTGGCTACACCTTC.

The J gene is TRBJ2-5, the V gene TRBV30; tentatively, D is TRBD1 (5 bases). There are 14 residues in the CDR3. From germline, CDR1 is GTSNPN and CDR2 SVGIG (reference sequence). The V end was cut by 2 bases, the J end by 4 bases, with 14 bases between. CDR3: CAWSPRRRGETQYF. The CDR3 coding sequence is TGTGCCTGGAGTCCCCGTCGAAGGGGAGAGACCCAGTACTTC.

The V call is TRBV27, the J call TRBJ2-6; D not certain. Between the trimmed V and J ends, which lost 3 bases and 1 base, there was a span of 19 bases. Germline CDR1 and CDR2: MNHEY and SMNVEV (reference sequence). The CDR3 consists of 19 residues. The CDR3 sequence is CASSFGRMGTVSGANVLTF. CDR3 bases: TGTGCCAGCAGTTTTGGACGTATGGGAACCGTGTCTGGGGCCAACGTCCTGACTTTC.

The gene calls are TRBV30 and TRBJ1-5, with a weak D call TRBD1 (5 bases). There are 15 residues in the CDR3. The V end was cut by 6 bases, the J end by 11 bases, with 26 bases between. Per germline, CDR1 GTSNPN and CDR2 SVGIG (reference sequence). For the CDR3, the DNA is TGTGCCTGTACAATAGACAGTCGTGGGGGTAGGGCCCAGCATTTT. Protein sequence: CACTIDSRGGRAQHF. Supplemented by reference TRBV30 and TRBJ1-5, the full variable domain reads SQTIHQWPATLVQPVGSPLSLECTVEGTSNPNLYWYRQAAGRGLQLLFYSVGIGQISSEVPQNLSASRPQDRQFILSSKKLLLSDSGFYLCACTIDSRGGRAQHFGDGTRLSIL.

The V call is TRBV3-1, the J call TRBJ1-5; D is undetermined. Trimming stripped 0 bases from V and 6 bases from J, with 6 bases between. The CDR3 has 13 residues. Germline-derived CDR1 and CDR2 are LGHDT and YNNKEL (reference sequence). The chain's CDR3 is CASSQDLVQPQHF. The CDR3 DNA reads TGTGCCAGCAGCCAAGATTTGGTTCAGCCCCAGCATTTT.

The chain recombines TRBV11-2 with TRBJ2-5; 13 bases match TRBD2. Germline CDR1 is SGHAT and CDR2 is FQNNGV. The CDR3 has 20 amino acids. V shed 2 bases and J 4 bases; nucleotides not matched to a gene: 16. DNA of the CDR3: TGTGCCAGCAGCTTAAAGAACAAAGGGCGACTAGCGGGGGGAGGAGAGACCCAGTACTTC. Translation: CASSLKNKGRLAGGGETQYF.

The rearrangement joins TRBV18 to TRBJ2-3, with 11 bases matching TRBD2. Germline V gene lookup returns CDR1 KGHSH and CDR2 LQKENI. The CDR3 spans 17 residues. The V segment lost 4 bases and the J segment 0 bases; nucleotides outside the gene matches: 6. The CDR3 DNA sequence: TGTGCCAGCTCACGGTTAGCGGGGGGGCCTAGCACAGATACGCAGTATTTT. It yields the protein CASSRLAGGPSTDTQYF.

J is TRBJ2-5 and V is TRBV7-6; possible D gene TRBD1, 5 bases. Germline assignment: CDR1 SGHVS and CDR2 FNYEAQ. The CDR3 runs to 15 residues. V was shortened by 1 base and J by 2 bases, with 11 bases between the two germline ends. The CDR3 loop is CASSLGTRSQETQYF. The CDR3, as DNA: TGTGCCAGCAGCTTAGGGACACGTTCACAAGAGACCCAGTACTTC. Full variable domain (missing parts from reference TRBV7-6 and TRBJ2-5): GAGVSQSPRYKVTKRGQDVALRCDPISGHVSLYWYRQALGQGPEFLTYFNYEAQQDKSGLPNDRFSAERPEGSISTLTIQRTEQRDSAMYRCASSLGTRSQETQYFGPGTRLLVL.

The chain carries TRBV5-1 and TRBJ1-2; D might be TRBD1 (6 bases). Germline values: CDR1 SGHRS, CDR2 YFSETQ. V was trimmed by 4 bases and J by 6 bases, leaving 19 bases between them. This CDR3 is 15 amino acids long. The CDR3 protein is CASSLRTRGGHGYTF. For the CDR3, the DNA is TGCGCCAGCAGCCTCCGGACCAGGGGTGGACATGGCTACACCTTC.

This clonotype was observed a single time. The chain links TRBV29-1 to TRBJ2-5; TRBD2 aligns across 15 bases. J lost 5 bases, V lost 6 bases, and 7 bases had no gene match. Germline V gene data show CDR1 as SQVTM and CDR2 as ANQGSEA. This CDR3 has 15 amino acids. The CDR3 DNA reads TGCAGCGTCCGACGAGGACTAGCGGGGGGGGAGACCCAGTACTTC. Translation gives CSVRRGLAGGETQYF.

The chain has TRBV6-5 and TRBJ2-2; D remains unclear. The CDR3 loop spans 14 amino acids. With 4 bases removed from V and 1 base from J, the gap between germline ends came to 7 bases. Per the germline V gene, CDR1 is MNHEY and CDR2 is SVGAGI. This CDR3 reads CASSSLLNTGELFF. In nucleotides, the CDR3 is TGTGCCAGCAGTTCCCTCTTGAACACCGGGGAGCTGTTTTTT.

V and J are TRBV5-4 and TRBJ2-2, with 11 bases that match TRBD2. The CDR3 consists of 16 residues. Germline assignment: CDR1 SGHNT and CDR2 YYREEE (reference sequence). V lost 1 base to trimming and J lost 2 bases; unmatched junction nucleotides: 1. CDR3: CASSLTSGGNTGELFF. The CDR3 region has the DNA TGTGCCAGCAGCTTGACTAGCGGGGGTAACACCGGGGAGCTGTTTTTT.

This chain connects TRBV19 to TRBJ1-1; no clear D. CDR3 length: 14 amino acids. The germline V gene has CDR1 LNHDA and CDR2 SQIVND (reference sequence). V shed 5 bases and J shed 0 bases, with 10 bases lying between them. CDR3 nucleotides: TGTGCCAGTAGTCGACCGGCCCTGAACACTGAAGCTTTCTTT. It is translated as CASSRPALNTEAFF.

This CDR3 reads CASSNRQGQETQYF. The CDR3 DNA follows: TGTGCCAGCAGCAACCGACAGGGCCAAGAGACCCAGTACTTC. The V and J genes are TRBV9 and TRBJ2-5, with 7 bases lining up with TRBD1. Unmatched junction bases numbered 4, after V lost 4 bases and J lost 1 base. The CDR3 covers 14 residues. Germline loops: CDR1 SGDLS, CDR2 YYNGEE. Filled out from reference TRBV9 and TRBJ2-5, the complete variable domain reads DSGVTQTPKHLITATGQRVTLRCSPRSGDLSVYWYQQSLDQGLQFLIQYYNGEERAKGNILERFSAQQFPDLHSELNLSSLELGDSALYFCASSNRQGQETQYFGPGTRLLVL.

The chain combines TRBV6-2 or TRBV6-3 with TRBJ1-1; D uncertain. Trimming shortened V by 7 bases and J by 4 bases, and 13 bases separated the two germline ends. Germline CDR1 and CDR2: MNHEY and SVGEGT. This CDR3 spans 13 amino acids. For the CDR3, the DNA is TGTGCCAGCACGGTGGACCGAGGCACTGAAGCTTTCTTT. Translation gives CASTVDRGTEAFF.

The rearrangement joins TRBV19 to TRBJ2-3, with 8 nucleotides matching TRBD1. Germline lookup yields CDR1 LNHDA and CDR2 SQIVND (reference sequence). V gave up 6 bases and J gave up 4 bases; unmatched junction bases: 9. This CDR3 spans 15 amino acids. The CDR3: CASRNRGDGADTQYF. The CDR3 coding sequence is TGTGCCAGTAGGAACAGGGGGGACGGAGCAGATACGCAGTATTTT.

The CDR3 loop is CASSIDRERDEQYF. CDR3 DNA sequence: TGTGCCAGTAGTATTGACAGAGAGAGGGACGAGCAGTACTTC. V usage is TRBV19 and J usage is TRBJ2-7; either TRBD1 or TRBD2 may fit D (5 bases each). The V and J ends lost 3 bases and 5 bases respectively, with 14 bases between them. Germline loops: CDR1 LNHDA, CDR2 SQIVND (reference sequence). The CDR3 is made up of 14 amino acids.

The chain has TRBV11-2 and TRBJ2-7; D is ambiguous. V lost 5 bases to trimming and J lost 1 base, with 15 bases between them. The CDR3 totals 15 residues. Germline assignment: CDR1 SGHAT and CDR2 FQNNGV. The CDR3 spells CASSLTTDGSYEQYF. DNA of the CDR3: TGTGCCAGCAGCCTAACTACTGACGGATCCTACGAGCAGTACTTC.

The chain employs TRBV20-1 and TRBJ2-2; 7 bases match TRBD2. J lost 1 base, V lost 3 bases, and 2 bases had no gene match. Germline lookup yields CDR1 DFQATT and CDR2 SNEGSKA (reference sequence). The CDR3 has 14 amino acids. CDR3 loop: CSARERGNTGELFF. The CDR3 coding sequence is TGCAGTGCTAGGGAGCGGGGGAACACCGGGGAGCTGTTTTTT.